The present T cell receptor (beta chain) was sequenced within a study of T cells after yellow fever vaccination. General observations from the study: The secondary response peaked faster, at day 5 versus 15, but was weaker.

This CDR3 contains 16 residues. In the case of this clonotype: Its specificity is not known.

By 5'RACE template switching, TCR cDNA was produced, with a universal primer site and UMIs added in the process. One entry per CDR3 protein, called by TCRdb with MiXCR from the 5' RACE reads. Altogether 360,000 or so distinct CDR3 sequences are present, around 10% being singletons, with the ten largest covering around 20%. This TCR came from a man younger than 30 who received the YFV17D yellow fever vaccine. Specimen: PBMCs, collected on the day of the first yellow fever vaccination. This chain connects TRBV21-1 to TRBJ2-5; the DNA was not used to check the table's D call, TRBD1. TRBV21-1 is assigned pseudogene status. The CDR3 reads CASSAGGRGSQETQYF. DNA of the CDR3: TGTGCCAGCAGCGCCGGAGGCAGGGGGAGCCAAGAGACCCAGTACTTC.